This note documents a single TCR beta chain sequence. The CDR3 length is 13 residues. CDR1 and CDR2 (germline): SGHTA, FQGNSA. Trimming took 4 bases from V and 8 from J, leaving 14 bases between them. The record originates from a study of blood T cell repertoires in COVID-19. Study information: PBMCs, B-cell-depleted T cells, or T cells were the source of the cDNA or gDNA that made up the material.

Clones were read by immunoSEQ multiplex PCR, and TCRdb kept only the in-frame ones, dropping some. The table includes around 150,000 clones, under 85% detected once. The sequencing sample was made of peripheral blood. The receptor's source is a human donor in a cohort sampled during active COVID-19. This chain links TRBV7-2 with TRBJ1-2; D unclear. The CDR3 DNA sequence: TGTGCCAGCAGCTGGAAAGGTGTGGGCGGCTACACCTTC. Translating it yields CASSWKGVGGYTF.